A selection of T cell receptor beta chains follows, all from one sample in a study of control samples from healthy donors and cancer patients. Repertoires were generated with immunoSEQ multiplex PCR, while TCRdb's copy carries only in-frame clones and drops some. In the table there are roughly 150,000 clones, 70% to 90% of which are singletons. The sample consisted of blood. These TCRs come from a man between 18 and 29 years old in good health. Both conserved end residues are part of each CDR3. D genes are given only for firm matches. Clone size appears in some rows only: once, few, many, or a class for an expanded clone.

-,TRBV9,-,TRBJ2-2,TGTGCCAGCACCCGGCGGACGGAAAACACCGGGGAGCTGTTTTTT,CASTRRTENTGELFF
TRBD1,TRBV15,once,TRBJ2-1,TGTGCCACCAGCAGAGTCTCCGGGACAGAGACGCGGGAGCAGTTCTTC,CATSRVSGTETREQFF
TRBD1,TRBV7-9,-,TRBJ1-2,TGTGCCAGCAGCTTAGGACGGACAGGGGGCGGCTACACCTTC,CASSLGRTGGGYTF
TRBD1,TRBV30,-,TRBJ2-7,TGTGCCTGGAGTTTATACAGGGGAAACGAGCAGTACTTC,CAWSLYRGNEQYF
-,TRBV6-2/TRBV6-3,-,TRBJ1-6,TGTGCCAGCAGTTACTCGAGAGGGGAAGGAAATTCACCCCTCCACTTT,CASSYSRGEGNSPLHF
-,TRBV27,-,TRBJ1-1,TGTGCCAGCAGTTTAGCTGCGGGGACTGAAGCTTTCTTT,CASSLAAGTEAFF
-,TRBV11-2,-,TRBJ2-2,TGTGCCAGCAGCCGCTACAGGGCAGATAAGAACACCGGGGAGCTGTTTTTT,CASSRYRADKNTGELFF
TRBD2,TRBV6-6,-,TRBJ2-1,TGTGCCAGCAGACGCGGACTAGCAACAATCGATGAGCAGTTCTTC,CASRRGLATIDEQFF
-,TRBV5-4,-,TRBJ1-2,TGTGCCAGCAGCACGGGGGACCGGCTAGCAGGCTACACCTTC,CASSTGDRLAGYTF
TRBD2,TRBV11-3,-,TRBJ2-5,TGTGCCAGCAGCTTAAATGGCGGGGGTGGAGAGACCCAGTACTTC,CASSLNGGGGETQYF
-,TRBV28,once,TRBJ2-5,TGTGCCAGCAGGAAGCAGACAGCCCAAGAGACCCAGTACTTC,CASRKQTAQETQYF
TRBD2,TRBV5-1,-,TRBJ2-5,TGCGCCAGCAGCTTGGACTCTAGCGGGGGGGCCTATTGGGAGACCCAGTACTTC,CASSLDSSGGAYWETQYF
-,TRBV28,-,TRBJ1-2,TGTGCCAGCAGTCTTAGGGGTGAGGGCTACACCTTC,CASSLRGEGYTF
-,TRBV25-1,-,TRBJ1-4,TGTGCCAGCAGTGAAGGAGGGGTAGAAGAAAAACTGTTTTTT,CASSEGGVEEKLFF
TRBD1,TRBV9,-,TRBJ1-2,TGTGCCAGCAGCCCGTCCCGACAGGGCTATGGCTACACCTTC,CASSPSRQGYGYTF
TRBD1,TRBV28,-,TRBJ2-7,TGTGCCAGCAGGACAGGGTACGCAACCTACGAGCAGTACTTC,CASRTGYATYEQYF
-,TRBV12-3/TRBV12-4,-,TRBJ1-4,TGTGCCAGCAGTTTAGCAGAAAATGAAAAACTGTTTTTT,CASSLAENEKLFF
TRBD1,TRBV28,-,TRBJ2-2,TGTGCCAGCAGTTTATCGGGACAGGGGGTTGGGGAGCTGTTTTTT,CASSLSGQGVGELFF
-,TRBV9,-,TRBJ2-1,TGTGCCAGCAGCGTAGGGACGGAGAATGAGCAGTTCTTC,CASSVGTENEQFF
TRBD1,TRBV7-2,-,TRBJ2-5,TGTGCCAGCAGCCCACGACAGGGGGTTTTCTCGGAGACCCAGTACTTC,CASSPRQGVFSETQYF
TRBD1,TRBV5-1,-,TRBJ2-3,TGCGCCAGCAGCTTGGTTGGGGGACAGAGCACAGATACGCAGTATTTT,CASSLVGGQSTDTQYF